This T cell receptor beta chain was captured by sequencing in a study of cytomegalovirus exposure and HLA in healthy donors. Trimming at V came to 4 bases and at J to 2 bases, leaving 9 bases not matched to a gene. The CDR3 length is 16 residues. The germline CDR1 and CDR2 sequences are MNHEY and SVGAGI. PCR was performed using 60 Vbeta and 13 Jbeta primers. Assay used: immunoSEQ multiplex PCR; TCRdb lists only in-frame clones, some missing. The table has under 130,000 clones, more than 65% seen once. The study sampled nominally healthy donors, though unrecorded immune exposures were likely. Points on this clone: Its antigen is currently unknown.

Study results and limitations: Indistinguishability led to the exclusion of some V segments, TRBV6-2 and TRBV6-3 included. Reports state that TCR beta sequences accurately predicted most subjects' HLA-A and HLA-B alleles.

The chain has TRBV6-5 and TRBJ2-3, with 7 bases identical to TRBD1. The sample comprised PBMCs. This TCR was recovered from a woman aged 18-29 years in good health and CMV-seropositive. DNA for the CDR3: TGTGCCAGCAGTTCCACAGACAGGGCGTTCACAGATACGCAGTATTTT. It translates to CASSSTDRAFTDTQYF.